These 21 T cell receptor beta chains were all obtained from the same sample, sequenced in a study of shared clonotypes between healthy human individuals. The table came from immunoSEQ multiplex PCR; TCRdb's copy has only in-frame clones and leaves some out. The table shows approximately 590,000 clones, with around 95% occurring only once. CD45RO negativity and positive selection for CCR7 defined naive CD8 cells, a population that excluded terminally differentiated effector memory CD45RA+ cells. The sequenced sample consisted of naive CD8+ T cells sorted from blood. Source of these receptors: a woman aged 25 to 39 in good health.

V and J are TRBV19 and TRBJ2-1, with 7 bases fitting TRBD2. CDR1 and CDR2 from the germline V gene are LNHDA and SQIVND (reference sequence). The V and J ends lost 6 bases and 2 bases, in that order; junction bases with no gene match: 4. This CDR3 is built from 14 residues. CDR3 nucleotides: TGTGCCAGTAGCACTAGCGAGACCTACAATGAGCAGTTCTTC. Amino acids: CASSTSETYNEQFF.

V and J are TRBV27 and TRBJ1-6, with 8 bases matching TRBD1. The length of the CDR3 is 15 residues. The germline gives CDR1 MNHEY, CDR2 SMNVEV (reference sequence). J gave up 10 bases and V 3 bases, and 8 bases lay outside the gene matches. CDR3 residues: CASSFGQGARSPLHF. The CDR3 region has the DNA TGTGCCAGCAGTTTCGGGCAGGGGGCAAGATCACCCCTCCACTTT.

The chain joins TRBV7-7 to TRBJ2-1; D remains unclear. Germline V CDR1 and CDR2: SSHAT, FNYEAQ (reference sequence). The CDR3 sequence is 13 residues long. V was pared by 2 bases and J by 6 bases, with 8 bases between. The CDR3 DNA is TGTGCCAGCAGCTTAACGGCTAGCAATGAGCAGTTCTTC. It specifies CASSLTASNEQFF.

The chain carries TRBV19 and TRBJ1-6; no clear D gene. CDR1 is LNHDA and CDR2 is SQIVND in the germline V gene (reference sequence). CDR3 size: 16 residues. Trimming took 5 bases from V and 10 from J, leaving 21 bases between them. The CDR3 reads CASSWVWGSELSPLHF. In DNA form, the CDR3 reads TGTGCCAGTAGTTGGGTATGGGGAAGTGAACTCTCACCCCTCCACTTT. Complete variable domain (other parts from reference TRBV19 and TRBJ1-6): DGGITQSPKYLFRKEGQNVTLSCEQNLNHDAMYWYRQDPGQGLRLIYYSQIVNDFQKGDIAEGYSVSREKKESFPLTVTSAQKNPTAFYLCASSWVWGSELSPLHFGNGTRLTVT.

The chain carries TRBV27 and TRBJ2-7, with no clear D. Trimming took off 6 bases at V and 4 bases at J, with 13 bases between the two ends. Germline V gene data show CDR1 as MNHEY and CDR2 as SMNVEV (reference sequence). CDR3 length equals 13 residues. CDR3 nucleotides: TGTGCCAGCAGCCCCTTAGTGGGGTACGAGCAGTACTTC. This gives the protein CASSPLVGYEQYF.

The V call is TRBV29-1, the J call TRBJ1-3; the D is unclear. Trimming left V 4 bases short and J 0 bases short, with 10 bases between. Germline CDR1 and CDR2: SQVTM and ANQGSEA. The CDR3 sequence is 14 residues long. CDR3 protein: CSVVAGGSGNTIYF. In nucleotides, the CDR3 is TGCAGCGTTGTCGCAGGAGGCTCTGGAAACACCATATATTTT.

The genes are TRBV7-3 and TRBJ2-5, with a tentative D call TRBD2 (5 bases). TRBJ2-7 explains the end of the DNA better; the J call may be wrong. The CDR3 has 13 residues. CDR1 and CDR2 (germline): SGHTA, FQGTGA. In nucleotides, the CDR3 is TGTGCCAGCAGCTTTGGGAGCTCCTACGAGCAGTACTTC. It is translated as CASSFGSSYEQYF.

In nucleotides, the CDR3 is TGTGCCATCAGTGAGTCAAGGACTATCCAAGAGACCCAGTACTTC. Protein product: CAISESRTIQETQYF. The chain carries TRBV10-3 and TRBJ2-5; tentatively, D is TRBD2 (6 bases). The V end lost 0 bases, the J end lost 1 base, and 9 bases lay between the germline ends. Germline V gives CDR1 ENHRY, CDR2 SYGVKD. The CDR3 spans 15 residues.

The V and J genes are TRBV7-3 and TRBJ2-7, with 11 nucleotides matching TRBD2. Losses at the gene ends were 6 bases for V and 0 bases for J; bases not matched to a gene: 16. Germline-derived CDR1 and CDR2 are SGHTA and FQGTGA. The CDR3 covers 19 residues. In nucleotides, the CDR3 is TGTGCCAGCAGGTCTCCCGGGGAACTAGCGGGGGAAAGCTCCTACGAGCAGTACTTC. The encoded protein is CASRSPGELAGESSYEQYF. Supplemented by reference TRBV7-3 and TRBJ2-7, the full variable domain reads GAGVSQTPSNKVTEKGKYVELRCDPISGHTALYWYRQSLGQGPEFLIYFQGTGAADDSGLPNDRFFAVRPEGSVSTLKIQRTERGDSAVYLCASRSPGELAGESSYEQYFGPGTRLTVT.

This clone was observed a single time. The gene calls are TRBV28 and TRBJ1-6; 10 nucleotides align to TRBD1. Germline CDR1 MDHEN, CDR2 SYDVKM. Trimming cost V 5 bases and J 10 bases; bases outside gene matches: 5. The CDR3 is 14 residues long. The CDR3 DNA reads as TGTGCCAGCAGTGTCGACAGGGGGCTCTCACCCCTCCACTTT. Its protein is CASSVDRGLSPLHF.

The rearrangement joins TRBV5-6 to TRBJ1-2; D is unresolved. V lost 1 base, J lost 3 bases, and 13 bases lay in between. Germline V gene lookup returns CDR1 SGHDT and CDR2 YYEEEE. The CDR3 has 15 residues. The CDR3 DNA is TGTGCCAGCAGCTTGAGAATAGCGCCGTACTATGGCTACACCTTC. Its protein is CASSLRIAPYYGYTF.

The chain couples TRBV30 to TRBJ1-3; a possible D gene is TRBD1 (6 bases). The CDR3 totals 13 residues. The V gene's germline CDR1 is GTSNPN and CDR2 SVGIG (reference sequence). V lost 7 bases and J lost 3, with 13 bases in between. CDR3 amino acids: CASDSIYGNTIYF. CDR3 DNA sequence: TGTGCCTCGGACAGCATTTATGGAAACACCATATATTTT.

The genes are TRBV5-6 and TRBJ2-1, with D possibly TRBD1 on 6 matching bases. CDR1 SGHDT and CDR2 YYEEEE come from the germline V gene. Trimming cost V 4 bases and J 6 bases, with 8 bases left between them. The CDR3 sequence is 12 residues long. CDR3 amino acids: CASSTGFNEQFF. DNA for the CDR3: TGTGCCAGCAGCACAGGGTTCAATGAGCAGTTCTTC.

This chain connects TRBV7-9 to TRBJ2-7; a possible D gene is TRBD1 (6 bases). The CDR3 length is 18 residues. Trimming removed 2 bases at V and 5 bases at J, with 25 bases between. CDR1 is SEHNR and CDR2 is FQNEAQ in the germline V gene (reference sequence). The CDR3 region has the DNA TGTGCCAGCAGCTTACCTGACCAGGGGACCAGGGGTCGGGACGAGCAGTACTTC. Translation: CASSLPDQGTRGRDEQYF.

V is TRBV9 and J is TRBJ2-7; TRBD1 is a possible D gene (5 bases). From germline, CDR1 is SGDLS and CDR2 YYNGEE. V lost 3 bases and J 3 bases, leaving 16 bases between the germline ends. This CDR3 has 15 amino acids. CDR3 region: CASSDHDRPHYEQYF. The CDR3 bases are TGTGCCAGCAGCGACCATGACAGACCCCACTACGAGCAGTACTTC. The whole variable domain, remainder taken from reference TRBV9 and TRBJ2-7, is DSGVTQTPKHLITATGQRVTLRCSPRSGDLSVYWYQQSLDQGLQFLIQYYNGEERAKGNILERFSAQQFPDLHSELNLSSLELGDSALYFCASSDHDRPHYEQYFGPGTRLTVT.

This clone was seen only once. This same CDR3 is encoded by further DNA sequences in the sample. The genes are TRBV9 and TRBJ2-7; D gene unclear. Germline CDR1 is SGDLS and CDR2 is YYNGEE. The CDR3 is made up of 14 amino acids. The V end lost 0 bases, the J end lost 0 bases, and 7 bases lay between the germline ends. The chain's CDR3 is CASSVGDVSYEQYF. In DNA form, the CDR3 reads TGTGCCAGCAGCGTAGGCGACGTCTCCTACGAGCAGTACTTC.

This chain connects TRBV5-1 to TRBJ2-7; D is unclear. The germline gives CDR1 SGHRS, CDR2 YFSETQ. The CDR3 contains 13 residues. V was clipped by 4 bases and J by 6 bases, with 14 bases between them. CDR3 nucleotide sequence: TGCGCCAGCAGCCCCCCTAGATTCGGCGAGCAGTACTTC. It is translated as CASSPPRFGEQYF.

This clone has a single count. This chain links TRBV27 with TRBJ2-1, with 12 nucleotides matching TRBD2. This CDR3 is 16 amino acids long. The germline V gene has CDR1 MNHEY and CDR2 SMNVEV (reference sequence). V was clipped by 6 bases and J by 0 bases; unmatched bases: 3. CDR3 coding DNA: TGTGCCAGCAGCGGACTAGCGGGGATCTCCTACAATGAGCAGTTCTTC. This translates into CASSGLAGISYNEQFF.

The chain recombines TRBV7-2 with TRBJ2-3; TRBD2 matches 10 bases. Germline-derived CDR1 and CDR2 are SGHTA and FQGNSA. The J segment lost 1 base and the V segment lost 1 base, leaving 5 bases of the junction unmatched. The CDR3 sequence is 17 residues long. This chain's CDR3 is CASSLVLAGVGTDTQYF. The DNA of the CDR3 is TGTGCCAGCAGCTTAGTCCTAGCGGGAGTCGGCACAGATACGCAGTATTTT.

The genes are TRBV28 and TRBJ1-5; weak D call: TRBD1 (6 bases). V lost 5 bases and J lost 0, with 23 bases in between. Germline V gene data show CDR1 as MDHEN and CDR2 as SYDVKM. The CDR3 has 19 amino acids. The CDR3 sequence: CASSPVWTETLYSNQPQHF. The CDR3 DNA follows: TGTGCCAGCAGTCCGGTTTGGACAGAAACTCTTTATAGCAATCAGCCCCAGCATTTT.

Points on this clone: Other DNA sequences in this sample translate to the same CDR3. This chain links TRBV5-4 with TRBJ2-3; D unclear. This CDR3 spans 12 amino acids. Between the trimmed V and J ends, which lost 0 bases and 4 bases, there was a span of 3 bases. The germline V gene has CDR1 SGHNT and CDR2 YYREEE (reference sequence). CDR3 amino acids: CASSLEADTQYF. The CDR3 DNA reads TGTGCCAGCAGCTTGGAAGCAGATACGCAGTATTTT.